This T cell receptor (beta chain) was documented in a study of blood T cell repertoires in COVID-19. The authors' processing: Counts of nucleated cells, estimated from reference gene primer amplification, were obtained. The repertoire was sequenced with immunoSEQ multiplex PCR; TCRdb's copy has only in-frame clones and lacks some. V and J calls and clone size are copied from that table; D and trimming were computed from the DNA. The table has about 160,000 clones, 75% to 90% seen once. Details on this clone: The same CDR3 arises from other DNA sequences in this sample as well.

V lost 4 bases and J lost 5; bases outside the gene matches: 4. Germline CDR1 SQVTM, CDR2 ANQGSEA. The CDR3 has 12 amino acids. The sequenced sample was peripheral blood. V gene TRBV29-1 combines with J gene TRBJ1-2, with 7 bases aligning to TRBD1. The TCR comes from a human donor with acute or convalescent COVID-19. The donor label of this sample is uncertain. CDR3 loop: CSVGDRVYGYTF. CDR3 DNA: TGCAGCGTTGGTGACAGGGTTTATGGCTACACCTTC.